The next 30 T cell receptor beta chains were all read from a single sample in a study of shared clonotypes between healthy human individuals. Clones were sequenced by immunoSEQ multiplex PCR, and TCRdb holds only the in-frame ones, with some missing. The sample has a few million clones; approximately 95% are singletons. Input material: naive CD4+ T cells from PBMCs. Subset reported: CD45RA+ positively selected. Source of these receptors: a man between 18 and 35 years old in good health. Some clones in this sample may be carry-over from other donors' samples.

The genes are TRBV18 and TRBJ2-7; D may be TRBD2 (5 bases). Germline-derived CDR1 and CDR2 are KGHSH and LQKENI. This CDR3 region has 16 residues. V lost 3 bases and J lost 0, with 15 bases in between. The CDR3 region is CASSPLRAASSYEQYF. The CDR3 bases are TGTGCCAGCTCACCCCTGAGAGCGGCAAGCTCCTACGAGCAGTACTTC.

J is TRBJ2-1 and V is TRBV7-9, with D perhaps matching TRBD2 (6 bases). The length of the CDR3 is 16 residues. V was cut by 2 bases and J by 4 bases, with 15 bases left in between. From germline, CDR1 is SEHNR and CDR2 FQNEAQ (reference sequence). The CDR3 sequence is CASSLIGSGEYNEQFF. The CDR3 DNA is TGTGCCAGCAGCTTAATTGGGTCGGGGGAATACAATGAGCAGTTCTTC. The whole variable domain, filled in from reference TRBV7-9 and TRBJ2-1, reads DTGVSQNPRHKITKRGQNVTFRCDPISEHNRLYWYRQTLGQGPEFLTYFQNEAQLEKSRLLSDRFSAERPKGSFSTLEIQRTEQGDSAMYLCASSLIGSGEYNEQFFGPGTRLTVL.

The rearrangement links TRBV7-2 to TRBJ2-2; 9 positions agree with TRBD2. CDR1 and CDR2 from the germline V gene are SGHTA and FQGNSA. The CDR3 is 16 amino acids. The J segment lost 6 bases and the V segment lost 2 bases, leaving 7 bases of the junction unmatched. CDR3 nucleotide sequence: TGTGCCAGCAGCTTATCAGGACTAGCGATTTCCGGGGAGCTGTTTTTT. It yields the protein CASSLSGLAISGELFF.

The V call is TRBV27, the J call TRBJ2-7; 9 positions match TRBD1. Germline V gene lookup returns CDR1 MNHEY and CDR2 SMNVEV (reference sequence). The CDR3 has 15 residues. Unmatched junction bases numbered 9, after V lost 4 bases and J lost 5 bases. CDR3 nucleotide sequence: TGTGCCAGCAGTTCAGGGACAGGGTTGCGCCACGAGCAGTACTTC. Translating it yields CASSSGTGLRHEQYF.

The chain is built from TRBV27 and TRBJ2-7; 12 bases align to TRBD1. V was pared by 5 bases and J by 6 bases, with 8 bases of the junction left unmatched. The CDR3 spans 15 residues. Looked up from germline, CDR1 is MNHEY and CDR2 is SMNVEV (reference sequence). CDR3 region: CASSILGQGATEQYF. In DNA form, the CDR3 reads TGTGCCAGCAGTATCCTGGGACAGGGGGCCACCGAGCAGTACTTC.

J is TRBJ1-2 and V is TRBV28; D is possibly TRBD1 (5 bases). There are 14 residues in the CDR3. In germline, CDR1 is MDHEN, CDR2 SYDVKM. With 4 bases removed from V and 4 bases from J, the gap between germline ends came to 13 bases. CDR3 in amino acids: CASSSGRVGYGYTF. DNA of the CDR3: TGTGCCAGCAGTTCGGGACGTGTGGGCTATGGCTACACCTTC.

This chain joins TRBV19 and TRBJ1-2; D remains ambiguous. V lost 3 bases and J lost 6, with 11 bases in between. The CDR3 consists of 13 residues. CDR1 is LNHDA, CDR2 SQIVND, per germline (reference sequence). Written as DNA, the CDR3 is TGTGCCAGTAGTATCGCGACCAATGATGGCTACACCTTC. Protein sequence: CASSIATNDGYTF.

The gene calls are TRBV6-4 and TRBJ2-7; D could derive from TRBD1 or TRBD2 (5 bases each). The length of the CDR3 is 13 residues. Trimming left V 5 bases short and J 4 bases short, with 12 bases between. From germline, CDR1 is MRHNA and CDR2 SNTAGT. For the CDR3, the DNA is TGTGCCAGCAGTTACCAGAGGGGTTACGAGCAGTACTTC. Encoded protein: CASSYQRGYEQYF.

The J gene is TRBJ1-2, the V gene TRBV7-9; D is possibly TRBD1 (5 bases). Per germline, CDR1 SEHNR and CDR2 FQNEAQ (reference sequence). The CDR3 consists of 13 residues. V was trimmed by 3 bases and J by 2 bases, leaving 7 bases between them. CDR3 amino acids: CASSFGHNYGYTF. The CDR3 DNA sequence: TGTGCCAGCAGCTTCGGACACAACTATGGCTACACCTTC.

This clone has only a few counts. In the same sample, other DNA sequences code for this CDR3. The rearrangement links TRBV14 to TRBJ1-1; D uncertain. Trimming stripped 0 bases from V and 2 bases from J, with 7 bases between. This CDR3 region has 14 residues. From germline, CDR1 is SGHDN and CDR2 FVKESK. The CDR3 reads CASSQDWGNTEAFF. In nucleotides, the CDR3 is TGTGCCAGCAGCCAAGATTGGGGAAACACTGAAGCTTTCTTT.

V gene TRBV25-1 combines with J gene TRBJ2-5, with 10 bases lining up with TRBD1. V shed 3 bases and J 5 bases; nucleotides not matched to a gene: 3. The germline V gene has CDR1 MGHDK and CDR2 SYGVNS. The CDR3 loop spans 14 amino acids. CDR3 bases: TGTGCCAGCAGTGATGACAGGGGGCGGGAGACCCAGTACTTC. Translating it yields CASSDDRGRETQYF.

The chain combines TRBV10-3 with TRBJ2-1; D is perhaps TRBD2 (6 bases). Per the germline V gene, CDR1 is ENHRY and CDR2 is SYGVKD. The CDR3 runs 15 residues. V shed 6 bases and J shed 4 bases, with 16 bases lying between them. In DNA, the CDR3 is TGTGCCATCAGGAAAGGGGACTTACCTTACAATGAGCAGTTCTTC. It codes for CAIRKGDLPYNEQFF.

The chain has TRBV28 and TRBJ1-1; 10 nucleotides line up with TRBD1. This CDR3 region has 17 residues. CDR1 MDHEN and CDR2 SYDVKM come from the germline V gene. The V and J ends lost 1 base and 1 base, in that order; junction bases with no gene match: 6. The CDR3 bases are TGTGCCAGCAGTTTATTAGCGGGACAGGGGACGAACACTGAAGCTTTCTTT. Translated, it gives CASSLLAGQGTNTEAFF. Full variable domain (missing parts from reference TRBV28 and TRBJ1-1): DVKVTQSSRYLVKRTGEKVFLECVQDMDHENMFWYRQDPGLGLRLIYFSYDVKMKEKGDIPEGYSVSREKKERFSLILESASTNQTSMYLCASSLLAGQGTNTEAFFGQGTRLTVV.

This sequence joins TRBV9 and TRBJ1-1; 8 bases fit TRBD1. Trimming took 4 bases from V and 4 from J; bases not matched to a gene: 6. Germline CDR1 SGDLS, CDR2 YYNGEE. The CDR3 covers 14 residues. CDR3 nucleotide sequence: TGTGCCAGCAGCCCGATGACAGGGGCCACTGAAGCTTTCTTT. This encodes CASSPMTGATEAFF.

V gene TRBV9 combines with J gene TRBJ2-7; tentative D call: TRBD2 (6 bases). CDR1 and CDR2 (germline): SGDLS, YYNGEE. CDR3 length: 16 residues. V was pared by 3 bases and J by 0 bases, with 16 bases between. CDR3 sequence reads: CASSETGDYYSYEQYF. The CDR3 nucleotides are TGTGCCAGCAGCGAGACGGGAGATTACTACTCCTACGAGCAGTACTTC.

The chain has TRBV6-4 and TRBJ1-1; 7 bases are shared with TRBD1. The CDR3 covers 15 residues. The V gene's germline CDR1 is MRHNA and CDR2 SNTAGT. J gave up 2 bases and V 0 bases, and 3 bases lay outside the gene matches. CDR3 sequence reads: CASSDSGGGNTEAFF. The CDR3 DNA reads TGTGCCAGCAGTGACTCAGGAGGGGGCAACACTGAAGCTTTCTTT.

The V and J genes are TRBV15 and TRBJ2-5; D remains unclear. Germline V gives CDR1 LNHNV, CDR2 YYDKDF (reference sequence). The length of the CDR3 is 14 residues. With 2 bases removed from V and 5 bases from J, the gap between germline ends came to 12 bases. The DNA of the CDR3 is TGTGCCACCAGCAGAAACCCGGTTGGGGAGACCCAGTACTTC. As protein: CATSRNPVGETQYF.

In regard to this clone: The sample holds other DNA sequences that translate to the same CDR3. V and J are TRBV11-3 and TRBJ2-3; no firm D call. The CDR3 totals 13 residues. Trimming shortened V by 1 base and J by 0 bases, and 2 bases separated the two germline ends. The germline V gene has CDR1 SGHNT and CDR2 YENEEA. For the CDR3, the DNA is TGTGCCAGCAGCTTAGGAAGCACAGATACGCAGTATTTT. Protein: CASSLGSTDTQYF.

Notes on this clone: One end of the junction varies from germline; a read error may be responsible. This chain joins TRBV7-2 and TRBJ2-3, with D hard to call. This CDR3 region has 13 residues. CDR1 is SGHTA and CDR2 is FQGNSA in the germline V gene. Here the CDR3 DNA reads TGTGCCGGCAGCAGACTTGGCGCAGATACGCAGTATTTT. Translation gives CAGSRLGADTQYF.

About this clone: Other DNA sequences in this specimen translate into the identical CDR3. This chain links TRBV5-1 with TRBJ1-1; tentative D call: TRBD1 (5 bases). Germline CDR1 is SGHRS and CDR2 is YFSETQ. The CDR3 sequence is 14 residues long. Trimming took 2 bases from V and 2 from J, leaving 10 bases between them. CDR3 DNA sequence: TGCGCCAGCAGCTTCGACAGACCCAACACTGAAGCTTTCTTT. This encodes CASSFDRPNTEAFF.

V usage is TRBV2 and J usage is TRBJ2-5; D is ambiguous. This CDR3 has 13 amino acids. V was trimmed by 3 bases and J by 5 bases, leaving 10 bases between them. Looked up from germline, CDR1 is SNHLY and CDR2 is FYNNEI. The CDR3 nucleotides are TGTGCCAGCAGTGACGGTCGGGTTGAGACCCAGTACTTC. Its protein is CASSDGRVETQYF.

The chain links TRBV27 to TRBJ1-2; D is possibly TRBD1 (6 bases). Trimming removed 5 bases from V and 4 bases from J, with 20 bases in between. The CDR3 runs to 16 residues. CDR1 and CDR2 from the germline V gene are MNHEY and SMNVEV (reference sequence). The CDR3 DNA reads TGTGCCAGCAGTCTCGCCCCGACAGGCGCTCCCTATGGCTACACCTTC. Encoded protein: CASSLAPTGAPYGYTF.

This rearrangement joins TRBV7-3 to TRBJ2-5; TRBD2 is a possible D gene (6 bases). Germline CDR1 is SGHTA and CDR2 is FQGTGA. V gave up 5 bases and J gave up 3 bases, with 16 bases separating them. CDR3 size: 15 residues. The CDR3 loop is CASSRGGTKKETQYF. The CDR3 region has the DNA TGTGCCAGCAGCCGTGGGGGGACGAAGAAAGAGACCCAGTACTTC.

The chain combines TRBV9 with TRBJ2-2, with D hard to call. Trimming stripped 1 base from V and 5 bases from J, with 9 bases between. The CDR3 extends over 14 amino acids. From germline, CDR1 is SGDLS and CDR2 YYNGEE. CDR3 coding DNA: TGTGCCAGCAGCGTACGCAGTTTTACCGGGGAGCTGTTTTTT. Translated: CASSVRSFTGELFF.

The V call is TRBV5-5, the J call TRBJ1-2, with D tentatively TRBD1 (5 bases). This CDR3 region has 16 residues. V was shortened by 0 bases and J by 5 bases, with 17 bases between the two germline ends. Germline CDR1 SGHKS, CDR2 YYEKEE (reference sequence). The CDR3 DNA sequence: TGTGCCAGCAGCTTGGCGCCGGGACTCGGGGGGTATGGCTACACCTTC. It encodes CASSLAPGLGGYGYTF.

V gene TRBV5-1 combines with J gene TRBJ2-7; 8 bases fit TRBD1. The V segment lost 0 bases and the J segment 0 bases; nucleotides outside the gene matches: 5. The CDR3 sequence is 16 residues long. Germline values: CDR1 SGHRS, CDR2 YFSETQ. The CDR3 spells CASSLGTGINSYEQYF. CDR3 DNA sequence: TGCGCCAGCAGCTTGGGGACAGGGATTAACTCCTACGAGCAGTACTTC.

This rearrangement joins TRBV27 to TRBJ2-5; possible D gene TRBD1, 6 bases. CDR3 length: 17 amino acids. The V end lost 5 bases, the J end lost 1 base, and 20 bases lay between the germline ends. CDR1 and CDR2 from the germline V gene are MNHEY and SMNVEV (reference sequence). The CDR3 DNA is TGTGCCAGCAGTCCATCACTGGCAGGGGTAGGCCAAGAGACCCAGTACTTC. Protein product: CASSPSLAGVGQETQYF.

The V call is TRBV28, the J call TRBJ1-2, with 7 bases fitting TRBD1. The length of the CDR3 is 15 residues. Unmatched junction bases numbered 7, after V lost 2 bases and J lost 4 bases. Germline CDR1 MDHEN, CDR2 SYDVKM. CDR3 amino acids: CASSLHTGDRYGYTF. CDR3 nucleotide sequence: TGTGCCAGCAGTTTACACACAGGGGATCGCTATGGCTACACCTTC.

The rearrangement links TRBV18 to TRBJ2-7, with D perhaps assigned TRBD1 or TRBD2 (5 bases each). Germline-derived CDR1 and CDR2 are KGHSH and LQKENI. Between the trimmed V and J ends, which lost 3 bases and 3 bases, there was a span of 15 bases. The length of the CDR3 is 15 residues. The CDR3 sequence is CASSPVKGTGYEQYF. DNA of the CDR3: TGTGCCAGCTCACCGGTGAAGGGGACGGGCTACGAGCAGTACTTC.

This chain joins TRBV7-3 and TRBJ2-1; 10 positions agree with TRBD2. Trimming cost V 6 bases and J 1 base; bases outside gene matches: 18. This CDR3 is 20 amino acids long. CDR1 SGHTA and CDR2 FQGTGA come from the germline V gene. CDR3 in amino acids: CASSSLSLAGVWESYNEQFF. The CDR3 bases are TGTGCCAGCAGTTCTCTTAGTCTAGCGGGAGTCTGGGAATCCTACAATGAGCAGTTCTTC.